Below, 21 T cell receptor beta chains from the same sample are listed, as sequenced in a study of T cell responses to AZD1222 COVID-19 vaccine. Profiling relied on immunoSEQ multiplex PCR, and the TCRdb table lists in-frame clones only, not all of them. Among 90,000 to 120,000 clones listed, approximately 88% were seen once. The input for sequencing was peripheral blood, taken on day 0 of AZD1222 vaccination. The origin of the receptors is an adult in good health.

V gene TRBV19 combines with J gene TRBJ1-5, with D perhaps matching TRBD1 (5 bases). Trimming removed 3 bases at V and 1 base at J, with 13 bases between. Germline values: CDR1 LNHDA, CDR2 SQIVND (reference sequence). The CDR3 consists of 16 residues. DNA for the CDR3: TGTGCCAGTAGTATCTCGGGACGGGTGAGCAATCAGCCCCAGCATTTT. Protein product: CASSISGRVSNQPQHF.

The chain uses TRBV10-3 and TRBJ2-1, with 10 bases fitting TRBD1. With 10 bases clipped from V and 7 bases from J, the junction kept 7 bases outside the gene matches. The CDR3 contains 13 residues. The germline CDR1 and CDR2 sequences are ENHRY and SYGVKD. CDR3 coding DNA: TGTGCCACCGCGACAGGGGGCACGAATGAGCAGTTCTTC. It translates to CATATGGTNEQFF.

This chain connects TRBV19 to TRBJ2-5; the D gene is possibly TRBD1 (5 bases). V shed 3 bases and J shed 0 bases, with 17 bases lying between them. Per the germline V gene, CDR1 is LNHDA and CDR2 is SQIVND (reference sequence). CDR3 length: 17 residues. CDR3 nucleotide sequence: TGTGCCAGTAGTATGCATCGCTTAGGGGAATACCAAGAGACCCAGTACTTC. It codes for CASSMHRLGEYQETQYF.

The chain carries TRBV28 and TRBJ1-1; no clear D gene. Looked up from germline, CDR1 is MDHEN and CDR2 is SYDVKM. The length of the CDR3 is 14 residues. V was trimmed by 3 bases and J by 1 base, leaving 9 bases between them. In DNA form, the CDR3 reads TGTGCCAGCAGTTTTAGTCCCACGAACACTGAAGCTTTCTTT. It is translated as CASSFSPTNTEAFF.

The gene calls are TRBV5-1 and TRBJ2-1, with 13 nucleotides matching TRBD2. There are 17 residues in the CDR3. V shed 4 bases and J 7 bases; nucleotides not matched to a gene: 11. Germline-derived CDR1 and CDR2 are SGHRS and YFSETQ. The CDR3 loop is CASSSAAPTSGRNEQFF. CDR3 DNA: TGCGCCAGCAGCAGCGCTGCCCCGACTAGCGGGAGGAATGAGCAGTTCTTC.

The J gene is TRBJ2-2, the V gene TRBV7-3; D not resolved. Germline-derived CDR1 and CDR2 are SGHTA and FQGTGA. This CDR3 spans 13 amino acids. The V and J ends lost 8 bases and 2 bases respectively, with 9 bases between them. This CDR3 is CASARYNTGELFF. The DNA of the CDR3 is TGTGCCAGCGCTCGCTATAACACCGGGGAGCTGTTTTTT.

The chain's CDR3 is CASSRRDRGTDTQYF. The CDR3 DNA reads as TGTGCCAGCTCACGCCGGGACAGGGGAACAGATACGCAGTATTTT. The chain employs TRBV18 and TRBJ2-3; TRBD1 matches at 10 bases. The CDR3 has 15 amino acids. V shed 4 bases, J shed 3 bases, and the junction held 4 bases outside the gene matches. Looked up from germline, CDR1 is KGHSH and CDR2 is LQKENI. Full variable domain (outside the CDR3, taken from reference TRBV18 and TRBJ2-3): NAGVMQNPRHLVRRRGQEARLRCSPMKGHSHVYWYRQLPEEGLKFMVYLQKENIIDESGMPKERFSAEFPKEGPSILRIQQVVRGDSAAYFCASSRRDRGTDTQYFGPGTRLTVL.

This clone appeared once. In DNA form, the CDR3 reads TGTGCCATCATGGACAATCTAGCGGGCCCCTACAATGAGCAGTTCTTC. Translation gives CAIMDNLAGPYNEQFF. The V and J genes are TRBV10-3 and TRBJ2-1; the match to TRBD2 covers 8 bases. V dropped 7 bases and J dropped 2; count of bases not matched to a gene: 10. This CDR3 region has 16 residues. Looked up from germline, CDR1 is ENHRY and CDR2 is SYGVKD.

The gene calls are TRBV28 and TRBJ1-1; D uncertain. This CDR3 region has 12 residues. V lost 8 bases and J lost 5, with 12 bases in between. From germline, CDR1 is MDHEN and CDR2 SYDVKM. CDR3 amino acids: CASQISRTEAFF. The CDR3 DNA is TGTGCCAGCCAGATATCGAGGACTGAAGCTTTCTTT.

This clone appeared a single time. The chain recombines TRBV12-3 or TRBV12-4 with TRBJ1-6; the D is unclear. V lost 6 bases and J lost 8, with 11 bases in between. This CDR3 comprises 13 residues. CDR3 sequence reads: CASSIGRDSPLHF. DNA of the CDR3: TGTGCCAGCAGCATAGGACGGGATTCACCCCTCCACTTT.

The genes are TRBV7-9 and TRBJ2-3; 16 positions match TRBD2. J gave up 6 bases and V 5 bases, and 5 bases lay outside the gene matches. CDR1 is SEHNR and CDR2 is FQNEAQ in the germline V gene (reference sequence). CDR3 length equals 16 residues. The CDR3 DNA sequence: TGTGCCAGCAGCCCGGGACTAGCGGGAGGGGCGGATACGCAGTATTTT. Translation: CASSPGLAGGADTQYF.

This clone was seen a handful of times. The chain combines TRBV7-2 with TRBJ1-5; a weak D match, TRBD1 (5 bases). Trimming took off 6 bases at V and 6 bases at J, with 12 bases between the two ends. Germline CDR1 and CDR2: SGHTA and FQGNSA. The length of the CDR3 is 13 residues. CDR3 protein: CASRMGGSQPQHF. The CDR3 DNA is TGTGCCAGCAGGATGGGGGGAAGTCAGCCCCAGCATTTT.

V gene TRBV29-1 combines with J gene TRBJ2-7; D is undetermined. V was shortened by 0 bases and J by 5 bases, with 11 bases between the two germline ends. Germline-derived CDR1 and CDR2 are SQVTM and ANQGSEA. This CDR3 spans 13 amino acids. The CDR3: CSVEDPTYNEQYF. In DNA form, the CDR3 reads TGCAGCGTTGAAGATCCCACGTACAACGAGCAGTACTTC.

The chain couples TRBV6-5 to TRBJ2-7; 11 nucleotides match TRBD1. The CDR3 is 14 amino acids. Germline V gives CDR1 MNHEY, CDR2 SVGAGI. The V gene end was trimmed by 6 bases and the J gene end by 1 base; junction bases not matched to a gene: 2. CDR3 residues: CASRGTGGSYEQYF. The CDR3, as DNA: TGTGCCAGCAGAGGGACAGGGGGATCCTACGAGCAGTACTTC.

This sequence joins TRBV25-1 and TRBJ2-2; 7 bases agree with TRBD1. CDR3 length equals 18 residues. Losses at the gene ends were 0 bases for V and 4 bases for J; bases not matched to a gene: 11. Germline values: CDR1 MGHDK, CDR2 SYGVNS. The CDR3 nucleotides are TGTGCCAGCAGTGAATACGGCCGAGCGAAGGGGGCCACCGGGGAGCTGTTTTTT. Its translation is CASSEYGRAKGATGELFF.

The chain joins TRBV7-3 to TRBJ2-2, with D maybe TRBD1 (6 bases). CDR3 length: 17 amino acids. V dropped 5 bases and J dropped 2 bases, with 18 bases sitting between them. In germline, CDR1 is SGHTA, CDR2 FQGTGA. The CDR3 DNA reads TGTGCCAGCAGCCCCACAGGGCTCAGCGGCAACACCGGGGAGCTGTTTTTT. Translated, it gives CASSPTGLSGNTGELFF. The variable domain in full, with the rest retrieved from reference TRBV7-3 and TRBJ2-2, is GAGVSQTPSNKVTEKGKYVELRCDPISGHTALYWYRQSLGQGPEFLIYFQGTGAADDSGLPNDRFFAVRPEGSVSTLKIQRTERGDSAVYLCASSPTGLSGNTGELFFGEGSRLTVL.

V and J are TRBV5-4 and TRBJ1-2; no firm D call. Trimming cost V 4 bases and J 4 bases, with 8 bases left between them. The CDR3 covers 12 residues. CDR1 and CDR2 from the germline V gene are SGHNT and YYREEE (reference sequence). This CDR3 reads CASSQAGYGYTF. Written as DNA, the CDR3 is TGTGCCAGCAGCCAGGCAGGCTATGGCTACACCTTC.

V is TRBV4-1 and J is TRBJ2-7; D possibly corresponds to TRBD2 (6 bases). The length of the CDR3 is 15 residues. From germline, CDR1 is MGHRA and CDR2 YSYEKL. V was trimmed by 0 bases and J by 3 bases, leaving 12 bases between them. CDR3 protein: CASSQDPTGVYEQYF. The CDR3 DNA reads TGCGCCAGCAGCCAAGATCCAACGGGAGTCTACGAGCAGTACTTC.

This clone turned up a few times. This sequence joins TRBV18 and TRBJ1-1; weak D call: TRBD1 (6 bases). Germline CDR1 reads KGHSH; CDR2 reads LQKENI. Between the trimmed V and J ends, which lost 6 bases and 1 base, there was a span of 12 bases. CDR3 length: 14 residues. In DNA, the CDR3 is TGTGCCAGCTCCCACAGGGATACGAACACTGAAGCTTTCTTT. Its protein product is CASSHRDTNTEAFF.

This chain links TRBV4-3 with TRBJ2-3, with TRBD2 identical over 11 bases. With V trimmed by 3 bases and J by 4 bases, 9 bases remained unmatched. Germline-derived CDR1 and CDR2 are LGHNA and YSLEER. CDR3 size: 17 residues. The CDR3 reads CASSHELAGGRADTQYF. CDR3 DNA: TGCGCCAGCAGCCATGAATTAGCGGGAGGGAGGGCAGATACGCAGTATTTT.

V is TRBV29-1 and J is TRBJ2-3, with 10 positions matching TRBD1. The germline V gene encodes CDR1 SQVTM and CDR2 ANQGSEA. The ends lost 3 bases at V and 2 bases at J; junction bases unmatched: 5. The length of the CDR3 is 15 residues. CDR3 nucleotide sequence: TGCAGCGTTGACCGGGACAGGGGTTTCACAGATACGCAGTATTTT. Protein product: CSVDRDRGFTDTQYF.